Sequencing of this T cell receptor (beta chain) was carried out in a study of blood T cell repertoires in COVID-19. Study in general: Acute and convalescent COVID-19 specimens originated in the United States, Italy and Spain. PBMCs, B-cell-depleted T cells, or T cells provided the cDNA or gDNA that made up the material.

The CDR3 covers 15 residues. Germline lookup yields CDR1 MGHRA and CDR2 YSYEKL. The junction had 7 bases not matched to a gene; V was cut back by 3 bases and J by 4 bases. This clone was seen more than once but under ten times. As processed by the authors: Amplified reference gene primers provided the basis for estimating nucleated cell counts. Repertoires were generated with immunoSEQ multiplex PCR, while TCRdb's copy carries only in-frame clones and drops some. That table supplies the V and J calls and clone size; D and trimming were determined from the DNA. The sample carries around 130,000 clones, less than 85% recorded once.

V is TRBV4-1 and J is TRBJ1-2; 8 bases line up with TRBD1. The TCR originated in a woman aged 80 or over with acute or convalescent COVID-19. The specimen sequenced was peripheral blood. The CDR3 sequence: CASSQGQEPAYGYTF. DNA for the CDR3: TGCGCCAGCAGCCAGGGACAGGAGCCCGCCTATGGCTACACCTTC.